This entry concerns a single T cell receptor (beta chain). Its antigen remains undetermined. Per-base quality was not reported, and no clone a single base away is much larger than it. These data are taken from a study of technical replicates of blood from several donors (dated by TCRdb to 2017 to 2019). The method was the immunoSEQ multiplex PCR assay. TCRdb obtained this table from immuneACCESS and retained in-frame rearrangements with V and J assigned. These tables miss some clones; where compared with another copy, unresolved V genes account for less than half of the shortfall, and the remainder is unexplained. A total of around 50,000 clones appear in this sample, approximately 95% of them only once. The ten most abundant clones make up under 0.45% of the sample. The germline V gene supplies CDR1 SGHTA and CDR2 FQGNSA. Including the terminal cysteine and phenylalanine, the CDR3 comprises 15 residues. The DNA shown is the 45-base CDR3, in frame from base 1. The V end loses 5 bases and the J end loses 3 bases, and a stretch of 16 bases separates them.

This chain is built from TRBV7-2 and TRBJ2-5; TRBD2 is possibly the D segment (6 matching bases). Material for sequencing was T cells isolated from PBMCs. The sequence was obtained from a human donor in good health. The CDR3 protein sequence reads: CASSPERAGKETQYF. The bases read TGTGCCAGCAGCCCCGAGCGGGCGGGTAAAGAGACCCAGTACTTC.